This T cell receptor (beta chain) was found in a study of blood T cell repertoires in COVID-19 (dated by TCRdb to 2020 to 2021). In terms of the full investigation: Collaborator samples came from the United States, Italy and Spain and covered acute and convalescent phases of COVID-19. Where HLA class I and class II types were available, the types were taken from metadata supplied by the sample provider, not from assay-based typing. Subjects who had been exposed to COVID-19, were actively infected with it, or had recovered from it provided the deeply sampled blood TCRbeta repertoires that made up the dataset. The material from the prospective study consisted of cDNA or gDNA derived from T cells, B-cell-depleted T cells, or PBMCs. A freely available public database, intended as a resource for researchers studying the immune response to SARS-CoV-2, is where the repertoires were released. Samples were obtained from the ongoing ImmuneRACE study (first 160 participants) and from about 1,300 subjects provided by 6 global collaborators. A de-identified subject ID, COVID-19 status, age in years and sex were almost always included in the sample metadata.

Collaborating institutions collected whole blood in K2EDTA tubes following their own protocols. Collaborator samples were shipped for TCRbeta analysis as frozen whole blood, isolated PBMCs, or DNA extracted from either sample type. The paper's findings and limits, for the study overall: Clinical and demographic metadata were provided uncurated, with the amount varying by source and participant.

V has 0 bases trimmed and J has 7 bases trimmed; junction bases matching no gene number 15. Taken from cysteine to phenylalanine, the CDR3 has 17 residues. Only the CDR3 DNA is retained, 51 bases long and in frame from the first base. CDR1 SGHRS and CDR2 YFSETQ were looked up in the germline V gene. TCRbeta CDR3 regions were amplified from genomic DNA using the immunoSEQ Assay, a bias-controlled multiplex PCR. The source study handled its data this way. Within the assay, amplification of reference gene primers was used to estimate how many nucleated cells each sample contained. To quantify the absolute abundance of each unique TCRbeta CDR3 rearrangement, sequence reads were collapsed and filtered. For each sample, productive Simpson clonality was calculated by taking the square root of Simpson's diversity index across productive rearrangements. TCRdb carries this immuneACCESS record with in-frame sequences only. Its versions omit some clonotypes, under half of them owing to an unresolved V gene in the studies checked, with the rest unexplained. For V, J and clone size, that table is used; D and trimming come from the DNA. The sample data list 130,000 to 150,000 clones, and 70% to 85% of these were observed just once. The top ten constitute 6% to 7.5% of the sample.

A remark on this clone: The antigen this receptor binds is unknown. No per-base quality is available; no much larger clone lies one base away.

This TCR was sampled from a human donor in a cohort sampled during active COVID-19. The sequence is built from TRBV5-1 and TRBJ1-2, and 7 junction bases match TRBD1. The sequencing sample was made of peripheral blood. The CDR3 reads CASSLGWSDRVGGGYTF. The DNA is TGCGCCAGCAGCTTGGGCTGGTCCGACAGGGTAGGCGGTGGCTACACCTTC.